A selection of T cell receptor beta chains follows, all from one sample in a study of long-term antiretroviral therapy in people with HIV. Profiled with immunoSEQ multiplex PCR; TCRdb holds only in-frame clones, not every one. This table has tens of thousands of clones, roughly 87% appearing once. The source was unsorted PBMCs, collected 1.1 years after starting antiretroviral therapy. Every receptor here comes from a man between 18 and 35 years old with HIV. CDR3s include the opening cysteine and the closing phenylalanine or tryptophan. The D gene is left open where the match is weak. Rows may omit the clone size; those that give it use once, few, many or a size class.

j_gene: TRBJ2-3
v_gene: TRBV7-3
d_gene: TRBD2
abundance: .
CDR3aa: CASSLTSGSLADTQYF
CDR3nt: TGTGCCAGCAGCTTAACTAGCGGGAGCCTCGCAGATACGCAGTATTTT

j_gene: TRBJ2-1
v_gene: TRBV5-1
d_gene: .
abundance: .
CDR3aa: CASTQDGSSYNEQFF
CDR3nt: TGCGCCAGCACCCAAGACGGTAGCTCCTACAATGAGCAGTTCTTC

j_gene: TRBJ2-5
v_gene: TRBV6-5
d_gene: TRBD1
abundance: .
CDR3aa: CASSPRRDRGETQYF
CDR3nt: TGTGCCAGCAGCCCACGCCGAGACAGGGGAGAGACCCAGTACTTC

j_gene: TRBJ1-3
v_gene: TRBV4-2
d_gene: TRBD1
abundance: .
CDR3aa: CASGRDRRTNTIYF
CDR3nt: TGTGCCAGCGGCCGGGACAGAAGAACAAACACCATATATTTT

j_gene: TRBJ2-2
v_gene: TRBV27
d_gene: .
abundance: few
CDR3aa: CASSLTGPTELFF
CDR3nt: TGTGCCAGCAGTTTAACAGGGCCCACGGAGCTGTTTTTT

j_gene: TRBJ1-5
v_gene: TRBV27
d_gene: .
abundance: .
CDR3aa: CASSPLPGGNQPQHF
CDR3nt: TGTGCCAGCAGTCCCCTCCCCGGGGGAAATCAGCCCCAGCATTTT

j_gene: TRBJ2-7
v_gene: TRBV19
d_gene: TRBD2
abundance: few
CDR3aa: CASAGLDYEQYF
CDR3nt: TGTGCCAGCGCGGGACTAGACTACGAGCAGTACTTC

j_gene: TRBJ1-1
v_gene: TRBV7-6
d_gene: .
abundance: .
CDR3aa: CASSLEAVNTEAFF
CDR3nt: TGTGCCAGCAGCTTAGAGGCGGTGAACACTGAAGCTTTCTTT

j_gene: TRBJ2-1
v_gene: TRBV30
d_gene: .
abundance: .
CDR3aa: CAWVGTTSYNEQFF
CDR3nt: TGTGCCTGGGTCGGGACCACTTCCTACAATGAGCAGTTCTTC

j_gene: TRBJ2-7
v_gene: TRBV29-1
d_gene: .
abundance: .
CDR3aa: CSVRHSYEQYF
CDR3nt: TGCAGCGTCCGCCATTCATACGAGCAGTACTTC

j_gene: TRBJ2-2
v_gene: TRBV27
d_gene: TRBD2
abundance: .
CDR3aa: CASSLGLAGIGELFF
CDR3nt: TGTGCCAGCAGTTTGGGACTAGCGGGGATCGGGGAGCTGTTTTTT

j_gene: TRBJ2-1
v_gene: TRBV30
d_gene: TRBD2
abundance: .
CDR3aa: CAWSVHGGRWNGEQFF
CDR3nt: TGTGCCTGGAGTGTACACGGCGGGAGATGGAATGGTGAGCAGTTCTTC

j_gene: TRBJ2-7
v_gene: TRBV6-5
d_gene: .
abundance: .
CDR3aa: CASTRGPSSYEQYF
CDR3nt: TGTGCCAGCACCCGGGGTCCCAGCTCCTACGAGCAGTACTTC

j_gene: TRBJ2-2
v_gene: TRBV2
d_gene: .
abundance: .
CDR3aa: CASSLQLVRNGELFF
CDR3nt: TGTGCCAGCAGTCTACAACTAGTAAGGAACGGGGAGCTGTTTTTT

j_gene: TRBJ2-7
v_gene: TRBV7-9
d_gene: .
abundance: .
CDR3aa: CASSLSPAGTYEQYF
CDR3nt: TGTGCCAGCAGCTTATCGCCCGCAGGGACCTACGAGCAGTACTTC

j_gene: TRBJ2-2
v_gene: TRBV7-9
d_gene: .
abundance: once
CDR3aa: CASSLGIGRGANTGELFF
CDR3nt: TGTGCCAGCAGCTTAGGGATTGGCAGGGGCGCGAACACCGGGGAGCTGTTTTTT

j_gene: TRBJ2-1
v_gene: TRBV7-9
d_gene: .
abundance: .
CDR3aa: CASSLITGNEQFF
CDR3nt: TGTGCCAGCAGCTTAATTACGGGCAATGAGCAGTTCTTC